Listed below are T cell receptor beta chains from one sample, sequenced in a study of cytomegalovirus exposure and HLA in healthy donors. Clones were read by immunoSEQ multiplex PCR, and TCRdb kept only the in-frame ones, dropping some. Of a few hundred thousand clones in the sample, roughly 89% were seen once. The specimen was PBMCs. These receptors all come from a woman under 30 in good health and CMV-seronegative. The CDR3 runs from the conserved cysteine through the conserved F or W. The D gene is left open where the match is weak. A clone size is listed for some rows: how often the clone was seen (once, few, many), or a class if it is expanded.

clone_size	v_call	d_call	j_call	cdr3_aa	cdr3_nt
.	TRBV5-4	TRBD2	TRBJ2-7	CASSTSGRIYEQYF	TGTGCCAGCAGCACTAGCGGGAGGATCTACGAGCAGTACTTC
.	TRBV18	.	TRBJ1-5	CASSPRAGFDQPQHF	TGTGCCAGCTCACCACGGGCAGGGTTCGATCAGCCCCAGCATTTT
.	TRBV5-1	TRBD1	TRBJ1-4	CASSSGQGGNEKLFF	TGCGCCAGCAGCTCGGGACAGGGTGGGAATGAAAAACTGTTTTTT
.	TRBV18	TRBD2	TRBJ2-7	CASSPTSAYEQYF	TGTGCCAGCTCACCAACTAGCGCGTACGAGCAGTACTTC
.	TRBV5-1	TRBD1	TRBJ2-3	CASSRRQGTDTQYF	TGCGCCAGCAGCCGACGACAGGGAACAGATACGCAGTATTTT
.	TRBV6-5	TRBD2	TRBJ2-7	CASTLERGPYEQYF	TGTGCCAGCACCCTTGAGCGGGGCCCCTACGAGCAGTACTTC
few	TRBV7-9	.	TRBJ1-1	CASNLIGEDTEAFF	TGTGCCAGCAACCTGATTGGGGAGGACACTGAAGCTTTCTTT
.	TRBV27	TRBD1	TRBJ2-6	CASSRGQGSSGANVLTF	TGTGCCAGCAGTCGGGGACAGGGCAGCTCTGGGGCCAACGTCCTGACTTTC
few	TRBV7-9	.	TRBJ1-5	CASSQSRAGPFLQPQHF	TGTGCCAGCAGCCAAAGTAGGGCAGGGCCTTTCCTTCAGCCCCAGCATTTT
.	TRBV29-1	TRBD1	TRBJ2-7	CSVTSDRIDEQYF	TGCAGCGTTACCTCGGACAGGATCGACGAGCAGTACTTC
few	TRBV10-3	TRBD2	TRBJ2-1	CAISPGLDNEQFF	TGTGCCATCAGCCCCGGACTAGACAATGAGCAGTTCTTC
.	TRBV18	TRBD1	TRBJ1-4	CASSRPGQGNEKLFF	TGTGCCAGCTCACGCCCGGGACAGGGGAATGAAAAACTGTTTTTT
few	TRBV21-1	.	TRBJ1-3	CASSPYPTGYYGNTIYF	TGTGCCAGCAGCCCCTACCCGACAGGGTACTATGGAAACACCATATATTTT
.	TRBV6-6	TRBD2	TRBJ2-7	CASSQTSGSTNEQYF	TGTGCCAGCAGTCAGACTAGCGGGAGTACCAACGAGCAGTACTTC
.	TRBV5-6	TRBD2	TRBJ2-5	CASSTPAGYQETQYF	TGTGCCAGCAGCACCCCAGCGGGGTACCAAGAGACCCAGTACTTC
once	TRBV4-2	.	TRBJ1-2	CASSQSGGGASNYGYTF	TGTGCCAGCAGCCAATCGGGTGGGGGCGCCTCTAACTATGGCTACACCTTC
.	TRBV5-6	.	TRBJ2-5	CASSFISGVKETQYF	TGTGCCAGCAGCTTTATATCGGGAGTGAAAGAGACCCAGTACTTC
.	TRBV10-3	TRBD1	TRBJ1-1	CAAATGVNTEAFF	TGTGCCGCCGCCACAGGGGTTAACACTGAAGCTTTCTTT
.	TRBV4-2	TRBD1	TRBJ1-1	CASSQATGGNTEAFF	TGTGCCAGCAGCCAGGCGACAGGGGGGAACACTGAAGCTTTCTTT
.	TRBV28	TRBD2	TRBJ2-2	CASSIPLRGRASSDGELFF	TGTGCCAGCAGTATACCGTTGCGCGGGAGGGCGTCAAGTGACGGGGAGCTGTTTTTT
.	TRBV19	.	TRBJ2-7	CASSIRPLHEQYF	TGTGCCAGTAGTATCAGGCCACTCCACGAGCAGTACTTC
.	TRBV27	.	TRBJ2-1	CASSLFRSSYNEQFF	TGTGCCAGCAGTTTATTTAGGAGCTCCTACAATGAGCAGTTCTTC
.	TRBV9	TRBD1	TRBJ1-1	CASSTITGGTEAFF	TGTGCCAGCAGCACTATTACAGGGGGCACTGAAGCTTTCTTT
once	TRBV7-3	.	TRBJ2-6	CASSLYRSSGANVLTF	TGTGCCAGCAGCTTGTACAGGAGCTCTGGGGCCAACGTCCTGACTTTC
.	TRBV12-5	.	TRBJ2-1	CASGVRVYNEQFF	TGTGCTAGTGGAGTGCGGGTGTACAATGAGCAGTTCTTC
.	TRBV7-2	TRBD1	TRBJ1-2	CASSTDRASRGYTF	TGTGCCAGCAGCACGGACAGGGCGAGTCGTGGCTACACCTTC
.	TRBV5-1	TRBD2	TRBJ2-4	CASRPGTTASIQYF	TGCGCCAGCAGGCCCGGGACTACCGCTTCCATTCAGTACTTC
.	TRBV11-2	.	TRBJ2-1	CASRNTVGPAFF	TGTGCCAGCAGAAATACAGTCGGTCCGGCGTTCTTC
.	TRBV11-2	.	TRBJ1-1	CASSLSPPGTEAFF	TGTGCCAGCAGCTTAAGTCCCCCGGGCACTGAAGCTTTCTTT
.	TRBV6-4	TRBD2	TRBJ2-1	CASSDSTSGDLNEQFF	TGTGCCAGCAGTGACTCGACTAGCGGAGATCTCAATGAGCAGTTCTTC
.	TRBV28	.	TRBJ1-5	CASREYGREGNQPQHF	TGTGCCAGCAGAGAGTACGGCAGGGAGGGCAATCAGCCCCAGCATTTT
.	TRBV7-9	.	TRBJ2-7	CASSPSERDEQYF	TGTGCCAGCAGCCCCTCTGAACGGGACGAGCAGTACTTC
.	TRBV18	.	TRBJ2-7	CASSPGGTWAYEQYF	TGTGCCAGCTCACCAGGGGGGACTTGGGCCTACGAGCAGTACTTC
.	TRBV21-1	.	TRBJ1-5	CAREDQHF	TGTGCCAGGGAGGACCAGCATTTT
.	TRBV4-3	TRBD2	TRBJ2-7	CASSQEATGLAGRVTYEQYF	TGCGCCAGCAGCCAAGAGGCCACGGGACTAGCGGGAAGAGTCACCTACGAGCAGTACTTC
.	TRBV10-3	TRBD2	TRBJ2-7	CAISETKLAVRSYEQYF	TGTGCCATCAGTGAAACAAAGCTAGCGGTCCGTAGCTACGAGCAGTACTTC
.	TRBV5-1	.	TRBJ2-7	CASSLGQDLYEQYF	TGCGCCAGCAGCTTGGGACAGGACCTTTACGAGCAGTACTTC